One and the same sample provided the 32 T cell receptor beta chains below, sequenced in a study of CD8 T cells in Susac syndrome. Random hexamers were used to reverse transcribe an amount of roughly 0.45 to 1 ug RNA. TCRdb re-called the immunoSEQ multiplex PCR reads with MiXCR, one entry per CDR3 protein. The data contain roughly 180,000 distinct CDR3 sequences, about 94% of them singletons. Source material: CD4+ T cells from PBMCs. These receptors came from a human donor in good health.

V usage is TRBV30 and J usage is TRBJ2-7; D not certain. V was cut by 4 bases and J by 3 bases, with 10 bases left in between. CDR1 GTSNPN and CDR2 SVGIG come from the germline V gene (reference sequence). The CDR3 length is 12 residues. The chain's CDR3 is CAWNKEGYEQYF. Here the CDR3 DNA reads TGTGCCTGGAACAAGGAAGGCTACGAGCAGTACTTC.

This rearrangement joins TRBV29-1 to TRBJ1-1; D remains unclear. Germline V gene lookup returns CDR1 SQVTM and CDR2 ANQGSEA. Between the trimmed V and J ends, which lost 1 base and 3 bases, there was a span of 12 bases. CDR3 length: 14 residues. CDR3 residues: CSVEGGPLDTEAFF. Written as DNA, the CDR3 is TGCAGCGTTGAAGGCGGGCCTTTGGACACTGAAGCTTTCTTT.

The rearrangement links TRBV25-1 to TRBJ1-2; 9 bases agree with TRBD1. V was pared by 4 bases and J by 8 bases, with 11 bases of the junction left unmatched. CDR3 length equals 15 residues. Germline values: CDR1 MGHDK, CDR2 SYGVNS. CDR3 nucleotides: TGTGCCAGCAGTGCCGGGACAGGGTTTTTCGGAGGCTACACCTTC. This sequence encodes CASSAGTGFFGGYTF.

This chain connects TRBV27 to TRBJ2-7; D possibly matches TRBD1 or TRBD2 (5 bases each). The CDR3 is 13 residues long. V was shortened by 4 bases and J by 3 bases, with 10 bases between the two germline ends. Germline V gene lookup returns CDR1 MNHEY and CDR2 SMNVEV (reference sequence). This CDR3 reads CASSSRGVYEQYF. As DNA, the CDR3 is TGTGCCAGCAGTTCCAGAGGGGTCTACGAGCAGTACTTC.

The chain links TRBV4-3 to TRBJ1-1; TRBD1 matches 8 bases. The CDR3 spans 15 residues. Germline CDR1 is LGHNA and CDR2 is YSLEER. V dropped 8 bases and J dropped 4; count of bases not matched to a gene: 12. In DNA, the CDR3 is TGCGCCAGCGCCAAGTCGGGACAGGTCCTCACTGAAGCTTTCTTT. The encoded protein is CASAKSGQVLTEAFF.

V usage is TRBV4-2 and J usage is TRBJ1-5; the D is unclear. Trimming cost V 5 bases and J 6 bases, with 14 bases left between them. The germline V gene encodes CDR1 LGHNA and CDR2 YNFKEQ. The CDR3 covers 14 residues. DNA for the CDR3: TGTGCCAGCAGCGGAAGTGCCGGAGGTCAGCCCCAGCATTTT. Amino acid sequence: CASSGSAGGQPQHF.

Regarding this clonotype: This sequence may be a read error, since a much larger clone differs from it by one base. The V call is TRBV28, the J call TRBJ2-3; no reliable D call. Germline V gene lookup returns CDR1 MDHEN and CDR2 SYDVKM. The CDR3 loop spans 11 amino acids. V lost 6 bases to trimming and J lost 2 bases, with 3 bases between them. CDR3 sequence reads: CASRFTDTQYF. The CDR3 nucleotides read TGTGCCAGCAGGTTCACAGATACGCAGTATTTT.

The chain links TRBV29-1 to TRBJ2-3; 8 nucleotides match TRBD1. There are 13 residues in the CDR3. The germline V gene has CDR1 SQVTM and CDR2 ANQGSEA. J was trimmed by 4 bases and V by 4 bases; bases with no gene match: 4. This CDR3 reads CSVAGGEADTQYF. The DNA for the CDR3 is TGCAGCGTTGCAGGGGGCGAGGCAGATACGCAGTATTTT.

The chain links TRBV20-1 to TRBJ2-2; D unresolved. The CDR3 is made up of 14 amino acids. Trimming stripped 6 bases from V and 2 bases from J, with 13 bases between. Germline CDR1 reads DFQATT; CDR2 reads SNEGSKA (reference sequence). The CDR3 DNA reads TGCAGTGCCCGGCAGTGGCAAAACACCGGGGAGCTGTTTTTT. It yields the protein CSARQWQNTGELFF.

This chain links TRBV29-1 with TRBJ1-3, with a tentative D call TRBD1 (5 bases). Trimming removed 6 bases from V and 0 bases from J, with 12 bases in between. From germline, CDR1 is SQVTM and CDR2 ANQGSEA. The CDR3 has 14 residues. In DNA, the CDR3 is TGCAGCGTGGCCCTTGACAGCTCTGGAAACACCATATATTTT. It yields the protein CSVALDSSGNTIYF. The full variable domain, in which reference TRBV29-1 and TRBJ1-3 provide the parts outside the CDR3, is SAVISQKPSRDICQRGTSLTIQCQVDSQVTMMFWYRQQPGQSLTLIATANQGSEATYESGFVIDKFPISRPNLTFSTLTVSNMSPEDSSIYLCSVALDSSGNTIYFGEGSWLTVV.

This chain links TRBV28 with TRBJ2-1; TRBD2 matches at 7 bases. This CDR3 is built from 12 residues. Germline lookup yields CDR1 MDHEN and CDR2 SYDVKM. V trimming: 7 bases; J trimming: 8 bases; junction bases outside the gene matches: 5. This chain's CDR3 is CASNWDYHEQFF. The CDR3 coding sequence is TGTGCCAGCAACTGGGACTATCATGAGCAGTTCTTC.

The gene calls are TRBV20-1 and TRBJ1-1; 10 positions match TRBD1. The germline V gene encodes CDR1 DFQATT and CDR2 SNEGSKA (reference sequence). This CDR3 is 16 amino acids long. V was pared by 5 bases and J by 0 bases, with 9 bases of the junction left unmatched. The DNA of the CDR3 is TGCAGTGCTCTACATTCGGGACAGGGGATGAACACTGAAGCTTTCTTT. Protein: CSALHSGQGMNTEAFF.

Only one count was recorded for this clonotype. This chain connects TRBV28 to TRBJ1-4, with 7 bases identical to TRBD1. With 5 bases clipped from V and 10 bases from J, the junction kept 13 bases outside the gene matches. Germline CDR1 reads MDHEN; CDR2 reads SYDVKM. This CDR3 spans 15 amino acids. CDR3 sequence reads: CASSLGTERGGKLFF. The CDR3 coding sequence is TGTGCCAGCAGTCTAGGGACAGAAAGGGGCGGAAAACTGTTTTTT.

The CDR3 protein is CSGGQGISYEQYF. The CDR3 DNA sequence: TGCAGCGGTGGACAGGGGATTTCCTACGAGCAGTACTTC. This chain joins TRBV29-1 and TRBJ2-7; 9 bases line up with TRBD1. The CDR3 is 13 amino acids. Germline CDR1 reads SQVTM; CDR2 reads ANQGSEA. After removal of 7 bases from V and 1 base from J, the junction contained 5 bases not matched to a gene.

This clonotype was seen just once. The V and J genes are TRBV28 and TRBJ2-7; the D gene is possibly TRBD1 (5 bases). The V gene lost 2 bases and the J gene lost 3 bases, with 14 bases spanning the gap. Looked up from germline, CDR1 is MDHEN and CDR2 is SYDVKM. CDR3 length equals 15 residues. DNA for the CDR3: TGTGCCAGCAGTTTAGTGCTCGGCAGGGACTACGAGCAGTACTTC. Its protein product is CASSLVLGRDYEQYF. Using reference TRBV28 and TRBJ2-7 for the parts outside the CDR3, the full variable domain is DVKVTQSSRYLVKRTGEKVFLECVQDMDHENMFWYRQDPGLGLRLIYFSYDVKMKEKGDIPEGYSVSREKKERFSLILESASTNQTSMYLCASSLVLGRDYEQYFGPGTRLTVT.

About this clonotype: This likely comes from a read error, as the CDR3 has no conserved phenylalanine or tryptophan at its end. The genes are TRBV20-1 and TRBJ2-5; D possibly matches TRBD1 or TRBD2 (6 bases each). Deletions cut 5 bases from V and 5 bases from J, with 15 bases between. Per germline, CDR1 DFQATT and CDR2 SNEGSKA (reference sequence). This CDR3 is built from 13 residues. CDR3: CSAHKGGYETQYL. The CDR3 DNA sequence: TGCAGTGCTCACAAGGGGGGATACGAGACCCAGTACCTC.

V usage is TRBV30 and J usage is TRBJ2-1; 7 bases align to TRBD2. V dropped 3 bases and J dropped 8; count of bases not matched to a gene: 4. The CDR3 consists of 12 residues. Germline CDR1 GTSNPN, CDR2 SVGIG (reference sequence). The CDR3 sequence: CAWSGLVHEQFF. The CDR3 coding sequence is TGTGCCTGGAGCGGACTAGTCCATGAGCAGTTCTTC. The whole variable domain, remainder taken from reference TRBV30 and TRBJ2-1, is SQTIHQWPATLVQPVGSPLSLECTVEGTSNPNLYWYRQAAGRGLQLLFYSVGIGQISSEVPQNLSASRPQDRQFILSSKKLLLSDSGFYLCAWSGLVHEQFFGPGTRLTVL.

The chain couples TRBV3-1 to TRBJ2-1; possibly TRBD1 or TRBD2 for D (5 bases each). The length of the CDR3 is 15 residues. The V end lost 1 base, the J end lost 5 bases, and 12 bases lay between the germline ends. The germline CDR1 and CDR2 sequences are LGHDT and YNNKEL (reference sequence). CDR3 DNA sequence: TGTGCCAGCAGCCAAGGAGGAGAGGGGCACAATGAGCAGTTCTTC. It translates to CASSQGGEGHNEQFF.

The chain uses TRBV20-1 and TRBJ2-1; 7 bases match TRBD2. After removal of 3 bases from V and 2 bases from J, the junction contained 1 base not matched to a gene. In germline, CDR1 is DFQATT, CDR2 SNEGSKA (reference sequence). This CDR3 comprises 13 residues. The CDR3 is CSASGTTYNEQFF. The CDR3 DNA follows: TGCAGTGCTAGCGGGACTACCTACAATGAGCAGTTCTTC.

The J gene is TRBJ2-2, the V gene TRBV6-5; 10 bases are a match to TRBD1. Per germline, CDR1 MNHEY and CDR2 SVGAGI. V shed 6 bases and J 7 bases; nucleotides not matched to a gene: 5. CDR3 size: 14 residues. The CDR3, as DNA: TGTGCCAGCAGACCGGGACAGGGGTTCGGGGAGCTGTTTTTT. It is translated as CASRPGQGFGELFF.

The chain recombines TRBV7-3 with TRBJ2-1; 7 nucleotides match TRBD2. Per germline, CDR1 SGHTA and CDR2 FQGTGA. The CDR3 sequence is 15 residues long. The V gene end was trimmed by 5 bases and the J gene end by 4 bases; junction bases not matched to a gene: 8. CDR3 in amino acids: CASSLAPSGYNEQFF. CDR3 sequence (DNA): TGTGCCAGCAGCCTCGCGCCTAGCGGATACAATGAGCAGTTCTTC.

V and J are TRBV30 and TRBJ2-1; possible D gene TRBD2, 5 bases. V was cut by 2 bases and J by 8 bases, with 7 bases left in between. This CDR3 is built from 11 residues. The germline V gene encodes CDR1 GTSNPN and CDR2 SVGIG (reference sequence). CDR3 sequence (DNA): TGTGCCTGGAGTCCTAGCTATGAGCAGTTCTTC. This translates into CAWSPSYEQFF.

This chain connects TRBV27 to TRBJ1-1; 8 positions agree with TRBD1. The CDR3 length is 16 residues. Germline V gene lookup returns CDR1 MNHEY and CDR2 SMNVEV (reference sequence). Trimming removed 6 bases from V and 1 base from J; junction bases left unmatched: 10. This CDR3 is CASRPIFRGQNTEAFF. CDR3 in DNA: TGTGCCAGCAGGCCCATATTCAGGGGGCAGAACACTGAAGCTTTCTTT.

The J gene is TRBJ1-1, the V gene TRBV3-1; weak D call: TRBD1 (6 bases). Deletions cut 3 bases from V and 4 bases from J, with 15 bases between. The CDR3 has 15 residues. Germline CDR1 LGHDT, CDR2 YNNKEL (reference sequence). CDR3 sequence: CASSHRGAPGTEAFF. The CDR3 DNA sequence: TGTGCCAGCAGCCATCGGGGGGCCCCCGGCACTGAAGCTTTCTTT.

This chain's CDR3 is CASSQGGQIQETQYF. The DNA for the CDR3 is TGTGCCAGCAGCCAAGGGGGACAGATACAAGAGACCCAGTACTTC. V and J are TRBV4-2 and TRBJ2-5; 7 bases map to TRBD1. This CDR3 comprises 15 residues. Germline V gene data show CDR1 as LGHNA and CDR2 as YNFKEQ. V shed 1 base, J shed 2 bases, and the junction held 4 bases outside the gene matches.

This clonotype was picked up one time. This sequence joins TRBV28 and TRBJ2-3; the D gene is possibly TRBD1 (7 bases). Germline lookup yields CDR1 MDHEN and CDR2 SYDVKM. Trimming shortened V by 7 bases and J by 3 bases, and 17 bases separated the two germline ends. The CDR3 runs 15 residues. The CDR3 region has the DNA TGTGCCAGCACTCCGACAGGGACTGGGACAGATACGCAGTATTTT. It yields the protein CASTPTGTGTDTQYF.

The chain recombines TRBV5-4 with TRBJ2-7, with 8 positions matching TRBD1. The CDR3 is 16 amino acids. V dropped 1 base and J dropped 3; count of bases not matched to a gene: 9. CDR1 is SGHNT, CDR2 YYREEE, per germline (reference sequence). CDR3 nucleotide sequence: TGTGCCAGCAGCTTGTGGAAAGGACAGGGAATCTACGAGCAGTACTTC. Its protein product is CASSLWKGQGIYEQYF. Using reference TRBV5-4 and TRBJ2-7 for the parts outside the CDR3, the full variable domain is ETGVTQSPTHLIKTRGQQVTLRCSSQSGHNTVSWYQQALGQGPQFIFQYYREEENGRGNFPPRFSGLQFPNYSSELNVNALELDDSALYLCASSLWKGQGIYEQYFGPGTRLTVT.

In DNA form, the CDR3 reads TGTGCCAGCAGCCATCAATATGGCTACACCTTC. This sequence encodes CASSHQYGYTF. The V call is TRBV7-9, the J call TRBJ1-2; D is undetermined. V lost 5 bases and J 5 bases, leaving 6 bases between the germline ends. The CDR3 consists of 11 residues. Germline CDR1 is SEHNR and CDR2 is FQNEAQ (reference sequence).

The V and J genes are TRBV20-1 and TRBJ2-4; unclear D gene. Germline values: CDR1 DFQATT, CDR2 SNEGSKA (reference sequence). CDR3 length equals 14 residues. The V and J ends lost 6 bases and 0 bases respectively, with 12 bases between them. Here the CDR3 reads CSAIFLLAKNIQYF. The CDR3 DNA reads TGCAGTGCCATTTTCCTTTTAGCCAAAAACATTCAGTACTTC.

The CDR3 DNA follows: TGTGCCAGCAGCCAAGAATGGGGTTTAGACACTGAAGCTTTCTTT. Its protein is CASSQEWGLDTEAFF. J is TRBJ1-1 and V is TRBV14; D is ambiguous. Germline values: CDR1 SGHDN, CDR2 FVKESK. The CDR3 contains 15 residues. The V end lost 0 bases, the J end lost 3 bases, and 11 bases lay between the germline ends.

The chain recombines TRBV11-3 with TRBJ2-1; 9 bases line up with TRBD2. In germline, CDR1 is SGHNT, CDR2 YENEEA. V shed 5 bases and J 9 bases; nucleotides not matched to a gene: 8. The CDR3 extends over 14 amino acids. The CDR3, as DNA: TGTGCCAGCAGCCTGGGGGGGACTAGCACTGAGCAGTTCTTC. This gives the protein CASSLGGTSTEQFF. Complete variable domain (other parts from reference TRBV11-3 and TRBJ2-1): EAGVVQSPRYKIIEKKQPVAFWCNPISGHNTLYWYLQNLGQGPELLIRYENEEAVDDSQLPKDRFSAERLKGVDSTLKIQPAELGDSAVYLCASSLGGTSTEQFFGPGTRLTVL.

The rearrangement joins TRBV28 to TRBJ2-7; weak D call: TRBD2 (6 bases). The germline V gene has CDR1 MDHEN and CDR2 SYDVKM. V was pared by 4 bases and J by 7 bases, with 20 bases between. This CDR3 is 15 amino acids long. CDR3 sequence: CASSSPGGIVGEQYF. CDR3 DNA sequence: TGTGCCAGCAGTTCGCCAGGCGGGATTGTTGGGGAGCAGTACTTC.